This T cell receptor beta chain was identified during a study of blood T cell repertoires in COVID-19. Study details: The United States, Italy and Spain supplied acute and convalescent COVID-19 samples.

Under the authors' procedure: Reference gene primer amplification yielded estimated nucleated cell counts. The method was immunoSEQ multiplex PCR; TCRdb's version includes in-frame clones alone and lacks a portion of them. That table gives V, J and clone size, and the DNA gave D and trimming. The table has about 670,000 clones, 80% to 90% seen once. The CDR3 consists of 14 residues. V dropped 8 bases and J dropped 8; count of bases not matched to a gene: 10. Germline values: CDR1 SNHLY, CDR2 FYNNEI. The sequence was obtained from a woman younger than 35 with acute or convalescent COVID-19. Material: peripheral blood. V usage is TRBV2 and J usage is TRBJ1-2; 11 bases match TRBD1. The CDR3 DNA follows: TGTGCCAGCTTTCCCGGGACAGGGGGTGGGGGCTACACCTTC. Its protein product is CASFPGTGGGGYTF.